The 3 T cell receptor beta chains listed next were all sequenced from one sample in a study of CD8 T cells in ankylosing spondylitis. TCRdb re-called the 5' RACE reads with MiXCR, one entry per CDR3 protein. The data show some 240,000 distinct CDR3 sequences, roughly 25% seen once. Input material: blood, either unsorted or a sorted T cell fraction (not recorded which). The source is a male donor with ankylosing spondylitis or in good health (not recorded which).

This clonotype has only a few counts. The chain recombines TRBV5-1 with TRBJ1-6; D is uncertain. CDR3 length: 13 amino acids. Germline V gene lookup returns CDR1 SGHRS and CDR2 YFSETQ. Deletions cut 0 bases from V and 6 bases from J, with 4 bases between. CDR3 DNA sequence: TGCGCCAGCAGCTTGGTGGTTAATTCACCCCTCCACTTT. Translated, it gives CASSLVVNSPLHF.

The chain carries TRBV28 and TRBJ2-2; tentatively, D is TRBD1 or TRBD2 (5 bases each). The CDR3 loop spans 14 amino acids. Trimming removed 3 bases at V and 6 bases at J, with 11 bases between. CDR1 and CDR2 from the germline V gene are MDHEN and SYDVKM. CDR3 protein: CASSLFGAAGELFF. In nucleotides, the CDR3 is TGTGCCAGCAGTTTGTTCGGGGCCGCCGGGGAGCTGTTTTTT.

This clonotype was observed many times. V gene TRBV5-1 combines with J gene TRBJ2-3; D gene uncertain. Trimming removed 5 bases from V and 6 bases from J, with 16 bases in between. Per the germline V gene, CDR1 is SGHRS and CDR2 is YFSETQ. The CDR3 length is 14 residues. CDR3 bases: TGCGCCAGCAGTTTTGCCCCGGGCGCGGATACGCAGTATTTT. Translating gives CASSFAPGADTQYF.